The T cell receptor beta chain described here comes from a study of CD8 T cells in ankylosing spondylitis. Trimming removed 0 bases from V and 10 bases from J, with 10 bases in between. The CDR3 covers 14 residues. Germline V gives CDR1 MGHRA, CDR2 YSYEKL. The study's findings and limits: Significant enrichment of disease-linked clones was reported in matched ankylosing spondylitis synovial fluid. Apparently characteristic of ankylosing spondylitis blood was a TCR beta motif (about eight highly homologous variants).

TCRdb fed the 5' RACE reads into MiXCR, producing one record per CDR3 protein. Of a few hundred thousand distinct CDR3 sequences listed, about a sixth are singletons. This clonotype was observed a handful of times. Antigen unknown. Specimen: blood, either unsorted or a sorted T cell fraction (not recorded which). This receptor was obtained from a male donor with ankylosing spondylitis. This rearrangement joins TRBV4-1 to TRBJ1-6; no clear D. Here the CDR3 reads CASSQEFIPSPLHF. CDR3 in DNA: TGCGCCAGCAGCCAAGAATTCATCCCCTCACCCCTCCACTTT.